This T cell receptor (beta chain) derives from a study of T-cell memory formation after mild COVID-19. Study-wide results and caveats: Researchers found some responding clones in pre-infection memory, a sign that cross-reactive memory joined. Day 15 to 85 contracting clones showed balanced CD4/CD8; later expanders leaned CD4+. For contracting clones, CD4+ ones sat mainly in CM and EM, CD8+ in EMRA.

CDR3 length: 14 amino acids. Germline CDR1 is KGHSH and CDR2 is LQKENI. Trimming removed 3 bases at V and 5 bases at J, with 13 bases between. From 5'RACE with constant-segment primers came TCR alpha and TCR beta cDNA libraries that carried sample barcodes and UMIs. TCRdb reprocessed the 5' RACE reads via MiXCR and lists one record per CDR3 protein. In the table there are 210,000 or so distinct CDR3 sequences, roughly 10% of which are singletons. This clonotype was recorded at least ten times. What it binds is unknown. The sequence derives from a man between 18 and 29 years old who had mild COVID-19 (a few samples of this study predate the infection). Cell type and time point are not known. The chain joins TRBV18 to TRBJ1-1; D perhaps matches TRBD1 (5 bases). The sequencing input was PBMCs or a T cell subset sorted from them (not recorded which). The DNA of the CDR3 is TGTGCCAGCTCACCTTCTAGGGGCGGGACTGAAGCTTTCTTT. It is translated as CASSPSRGGTEAFF.